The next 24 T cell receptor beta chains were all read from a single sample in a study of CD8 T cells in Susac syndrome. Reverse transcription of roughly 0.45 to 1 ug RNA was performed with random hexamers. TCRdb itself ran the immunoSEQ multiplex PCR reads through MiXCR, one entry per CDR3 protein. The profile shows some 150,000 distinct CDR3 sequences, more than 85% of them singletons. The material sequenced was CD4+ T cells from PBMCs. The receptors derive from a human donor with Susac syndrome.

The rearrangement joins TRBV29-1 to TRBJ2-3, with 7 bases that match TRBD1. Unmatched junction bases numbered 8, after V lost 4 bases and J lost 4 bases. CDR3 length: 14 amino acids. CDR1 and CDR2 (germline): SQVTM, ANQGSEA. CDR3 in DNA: TGCAGCGTTGGCCCTCGACAGGGTCCAGATACGCAGTATTTT. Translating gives CSVGPRQGPDTQYF.

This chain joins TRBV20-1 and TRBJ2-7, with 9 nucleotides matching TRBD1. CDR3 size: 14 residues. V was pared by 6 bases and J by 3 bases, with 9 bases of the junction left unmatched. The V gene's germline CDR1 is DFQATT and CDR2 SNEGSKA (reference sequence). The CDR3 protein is CSASDGTGNYEQYF. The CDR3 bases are TGCAGTGCCAGCGACGGGACAGGGAACTACGAGCAGTACTTC.

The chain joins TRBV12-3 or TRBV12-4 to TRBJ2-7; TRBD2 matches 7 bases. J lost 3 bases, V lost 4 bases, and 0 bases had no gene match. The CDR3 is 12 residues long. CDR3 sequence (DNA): TGTGCCAGCAGTTCGGGGGGCTACGAGCAGTACTTC. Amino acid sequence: CASSSGGYEQYF.

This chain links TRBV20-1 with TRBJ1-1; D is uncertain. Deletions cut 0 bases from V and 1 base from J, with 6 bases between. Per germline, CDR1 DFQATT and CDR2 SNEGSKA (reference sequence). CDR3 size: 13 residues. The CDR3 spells CSARDPGNTEAFF. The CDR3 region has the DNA TGCAGTGCTAGAGATCCGGGGAACACTGAAGCTTTCTTT.

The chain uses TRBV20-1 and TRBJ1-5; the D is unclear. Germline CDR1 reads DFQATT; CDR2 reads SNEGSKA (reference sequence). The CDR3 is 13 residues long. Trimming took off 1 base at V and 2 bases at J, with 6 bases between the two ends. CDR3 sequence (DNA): TGCAGTGCTAGAGTGGGTCGCAATCAGCCCCAGCATTTT. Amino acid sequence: CSARVGRNQPQHF.

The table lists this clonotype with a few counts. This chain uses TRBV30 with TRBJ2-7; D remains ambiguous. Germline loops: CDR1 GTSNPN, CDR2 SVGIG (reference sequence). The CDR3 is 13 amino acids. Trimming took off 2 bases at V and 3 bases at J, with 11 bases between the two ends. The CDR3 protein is CAWSITGHYEQYF. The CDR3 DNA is TGTGCCTGGAGTATCACGGGTCACTACGAGCAGTACTTC.

The CDR3, as DNA: TGCGCCAGCAGTCATTCCCCGACAGGGGGCGGGAGGGCTAACTATGGCTACACCTTC. Amino acid sequence: CASSHSPTGGGRANYGYTF. J is TRBJ1-2 and V is TRBV23-1; 10 nucleotides match TRBD1. TRBV23-1 is treated as an ORF (open reading frame) with a function not yet certain. V lost 3 bases to trimming and J lost 0 bases; unmatched junction nucleotides: 13. The CDR3 runs to 19 residues.

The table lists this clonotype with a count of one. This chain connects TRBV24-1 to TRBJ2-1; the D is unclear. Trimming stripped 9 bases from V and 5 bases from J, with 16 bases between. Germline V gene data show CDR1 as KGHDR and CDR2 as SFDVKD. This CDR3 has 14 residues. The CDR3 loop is CATASGGIHNEQFF. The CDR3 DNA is TGTGCCACCGCCTCTGGCGGAATCCACAATGAGCAGTTCTTC.

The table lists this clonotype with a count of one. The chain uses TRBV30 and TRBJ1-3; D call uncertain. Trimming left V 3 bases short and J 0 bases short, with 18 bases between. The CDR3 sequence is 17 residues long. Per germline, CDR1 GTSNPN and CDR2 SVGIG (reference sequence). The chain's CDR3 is CAWSPLGGRNSGNTIYF. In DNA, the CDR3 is TGTGCCTGGAGCCCCCTCGGAGGAAGAAACTCTGGAAACACCATATATTTT.

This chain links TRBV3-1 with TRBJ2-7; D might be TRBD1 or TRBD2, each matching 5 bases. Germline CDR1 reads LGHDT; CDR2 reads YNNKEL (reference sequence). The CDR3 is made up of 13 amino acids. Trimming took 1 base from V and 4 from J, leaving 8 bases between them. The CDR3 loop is CASSQGDAYEQYF. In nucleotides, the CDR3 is TGTGCCAGCAGCCAAGGGGACGCATACGAGCAGTACTTC.

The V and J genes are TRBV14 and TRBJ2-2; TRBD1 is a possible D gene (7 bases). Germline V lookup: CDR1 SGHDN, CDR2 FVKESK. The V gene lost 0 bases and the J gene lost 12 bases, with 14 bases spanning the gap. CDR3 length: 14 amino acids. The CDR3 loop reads CASSQERDSPQLFF. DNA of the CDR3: TGTGCCAGCAGCCAAGAGCGGGACAGTCCCCAGCTGTTTTTT.

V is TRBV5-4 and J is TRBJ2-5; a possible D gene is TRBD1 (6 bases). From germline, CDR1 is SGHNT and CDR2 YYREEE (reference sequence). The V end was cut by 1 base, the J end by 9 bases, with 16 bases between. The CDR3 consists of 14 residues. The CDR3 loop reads CASSLLTGSRAQYF. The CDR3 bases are TGTGCCAGCAGCTTGTTGACAGGCTCTAGGGCCCAGTACTTC.

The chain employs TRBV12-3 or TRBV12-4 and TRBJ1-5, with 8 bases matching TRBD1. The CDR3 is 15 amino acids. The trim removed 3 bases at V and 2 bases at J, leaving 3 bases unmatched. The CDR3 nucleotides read TGTGCCAGCAGTTTTGCAGGGGGCGGCAATCAGCCCCAGCATTTT. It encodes CASSFAGGGNQPQHF.

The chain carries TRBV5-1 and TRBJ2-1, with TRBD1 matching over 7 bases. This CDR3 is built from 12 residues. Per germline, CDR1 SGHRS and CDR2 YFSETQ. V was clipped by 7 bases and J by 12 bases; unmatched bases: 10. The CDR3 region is CASAKPDRAQFF. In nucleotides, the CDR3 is TGCGCCAGCGCAAAGCCTGACAGGGCGCAGTTCTTC. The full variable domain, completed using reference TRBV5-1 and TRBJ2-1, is KAGVTQTPRYLIKTRGQQVTLSCSPISGHRSVSWYQQTPGQGLQFLFEYFSETQRNKGNFPGRFSGRQFSNSRSEMNVSTLELGDSALYLCASAKPDRAQFFGPGTRLTVL.

This CDR3 is CASSLSGGVNSPLHF. The CDR3 coding sequence is TGTGCCAGCAGTTTATCGGGGGGCGTTAATTCACCCCTCCACTTT. The chain recombines TRBV27 with TRBJ1-6; possibly TRBD1 for D (6 bases). Deletions cut 0 bases from V and 6 bases from J, with 9 bases between. This CDR3 contains 15 residues. The germline V gene has CDR1 MNHEY and CDR2 SMNVEV (reference sequence).

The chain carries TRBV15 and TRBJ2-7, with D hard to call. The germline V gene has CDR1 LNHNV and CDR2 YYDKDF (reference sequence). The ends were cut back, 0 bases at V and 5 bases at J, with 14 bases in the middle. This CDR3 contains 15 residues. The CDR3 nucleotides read TGTGCCACCAGCAGAGATCGGAACCGAGTAGACGAGCAGTACTTC. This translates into CATSRDRNRVDEQYF. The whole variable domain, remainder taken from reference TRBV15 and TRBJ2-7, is DAMVIQNPRYQVTQFGKPVTLSCSQTLNHNVMYWYQQKSSQAPKLLFHYYDKDFNNEADTPDNFQSRRPNTSFCFLDIRSPGLGDTAMYLCATSRDRNRVDEQYFGPGTRLTVT.

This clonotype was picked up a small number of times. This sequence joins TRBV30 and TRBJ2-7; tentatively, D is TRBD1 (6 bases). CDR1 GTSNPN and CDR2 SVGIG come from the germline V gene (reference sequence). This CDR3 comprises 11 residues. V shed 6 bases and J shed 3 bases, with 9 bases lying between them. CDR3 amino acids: CACLQGYEQYF. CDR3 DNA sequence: TGTGCCTGCTTACAGGGCTACGAGCAGTACTTC.

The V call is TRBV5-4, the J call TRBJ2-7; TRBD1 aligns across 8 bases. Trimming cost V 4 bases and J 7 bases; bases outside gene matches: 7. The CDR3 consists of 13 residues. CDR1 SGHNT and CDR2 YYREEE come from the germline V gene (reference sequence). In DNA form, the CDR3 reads TGTGCCAGCAGCCCGGACAGGGTTTCTGAGCAGTACTTC. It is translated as CASSPDRVSEQYF.

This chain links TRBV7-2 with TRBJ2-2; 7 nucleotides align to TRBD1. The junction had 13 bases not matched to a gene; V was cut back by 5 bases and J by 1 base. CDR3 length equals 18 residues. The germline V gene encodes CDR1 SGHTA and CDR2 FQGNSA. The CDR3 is CASSASSMGQQNTGELFF. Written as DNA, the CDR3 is TGTGCCAGCAGCGCCTCGTCCATGGGACAGCAGAACACCGGGGAGCTGTTTTTT.

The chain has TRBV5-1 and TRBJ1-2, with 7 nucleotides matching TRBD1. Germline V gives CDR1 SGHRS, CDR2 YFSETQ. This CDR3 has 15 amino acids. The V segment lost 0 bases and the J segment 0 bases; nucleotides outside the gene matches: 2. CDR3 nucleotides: TGCGCCAGCAGCTTGGCCGGGACAGCTAACTATGGCTACACCTTC. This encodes CASSLAGTANYGYTF.

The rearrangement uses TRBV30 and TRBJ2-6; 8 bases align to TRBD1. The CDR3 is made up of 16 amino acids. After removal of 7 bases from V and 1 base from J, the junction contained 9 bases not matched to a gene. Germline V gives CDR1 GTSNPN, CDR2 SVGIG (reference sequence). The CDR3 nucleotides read TGTGCCTTGGGGACAGGAGGGGCGTCTGGGGCCAACGTCCTGACTTTC. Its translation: CALGTGGASGANVLTF.

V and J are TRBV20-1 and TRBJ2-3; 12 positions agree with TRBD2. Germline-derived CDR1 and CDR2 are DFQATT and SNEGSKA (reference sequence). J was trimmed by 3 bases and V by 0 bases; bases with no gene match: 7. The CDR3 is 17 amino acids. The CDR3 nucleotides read TGCAGTGCTAGAGATTCTAGCGGGAGGGCCGGAACAGATACGCAGTATTTT. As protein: CSARDSSGRAGTDTQYF.

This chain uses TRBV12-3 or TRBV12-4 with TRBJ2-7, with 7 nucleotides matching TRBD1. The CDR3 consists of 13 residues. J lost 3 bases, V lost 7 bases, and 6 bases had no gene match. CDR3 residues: CASNHRGRYEQYF. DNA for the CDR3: TGTGCCAGCAACCACAGGGGCCGCTACGAGCAGTACTTC.

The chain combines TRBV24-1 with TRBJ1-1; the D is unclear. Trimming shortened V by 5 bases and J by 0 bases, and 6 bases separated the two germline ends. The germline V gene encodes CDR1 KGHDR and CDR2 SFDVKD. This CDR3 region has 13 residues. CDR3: CATSALLNTEAFF. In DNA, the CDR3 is TGTGCCACCAGTGCTCTGTTGAACACTGAAGCTTTCTTT.